Presented here are 18 T cell receptor beta chains from one specimen sequenced in a study of blood T cell repertoires in COVID-19. TCRdb's table, derived via immunoSEQ multiplex PCR, lists solely in-frame clones and lacks some. This table has 110,000 or so clones, roughly 85% appearing once. Material: peripheral blood. Receptors were obtained from a human donor in a cohort sampled during active COVID-19.

This clone was seen more than once but under ten times. V gene TRBV2 combines with J gene TRBJ2-6; tentatively, D is TRBD1 (5 bases). Deletions cut 4 bases from V and 0 bases from J, with 10 bases between. The CDR3 is made up of 16 amino acids. Germline CDR1 and CDR2: SNHLY and FYNNEI. CDR3 nucleotide sequence: TGTGCCAGCAGTGGGTCAGGGCTCTCTGGGGCCAACGTCCTGACTTTC. Translating gives CASSGSGLSGANVLTF.

V and J are TRBV7-3 and TRBJ2-2; 11 bases map to TRBD1. Germline-derived CDR1 and CDR2 are SGHTA and FQGTGA. The CDR3 sequence is 15 residues long. With 3 bases clipped from V and 4 bases from J, the junction kept 1 base outside the gene matches. The CDR3 spells CASSFGTGGTGELFF. DNA of the CDR3: TGTGCCAGCAGCTTTGGGACAGGGGGCACCGGGGAGCTGTTTTTT.

This rearrangement joins TRBV30 to TRBJ1-1; 8 nucleotides match TRBD1. Trimming removed 3 bases from V and 7 bases from J; junction bases left unmatched: 16. The germline gives CDR1 GTSNPN, CDR2 SVGIG (reference sequence). This CDR3 has 16 residues. The CDR3 DNA sequence: TGTGCCTGGAGCAAAGGGACAGGCCTAGGTCGGGGTGAAGCTTTCTTT. This encodes CAWSKGTGLGRGEAFF.

The chain couples TRBV21-1 to TRBJ1-1. TRBV21-1 corresponds to a pseudogene. This CDR3 is 16 amino acids long. The CDR3 sequence: CASSKAEEPLGTEAFF. Written as DNA, the CDR3 is TGTGCCAGCAGCAAAGCAGAGGAGCCCCTGGGCACTGAAGCTTTCTTT.

J is TRBJ1-2 and V is TRBV10-3; no firm D call. The CDR3 loop spans 15 amino acids. Germline V gene lookup returns CDR1 ENHRY and CDR2 SYGVKD. The V end was cut by 1 base, the J end by 2 bases, with 11 bases between. The CDR3: CAISELSGMNYGYTF. The CDR3 coding sequence is TGTGCCATCAGTGAGTTATCGGGAATGAACTATGGCTACACCTTC.

This clone came up a few times. The same CDR3 can be traced to other DNA sequences in this sample. This CDR3 is CASSWGQGNTGELFF. The CDR3 DNA sequence: TGTGCCAGCAGTTGGGGACAGGGGAACACCGGGGAGCTGTTTTTT. The gene calls are TRBV6-5 and TRBJ2-2; 9 nucleotides line up with TRBD1. J was trimmed by 1 base and V by 4 bases; bases with no gene match: 1. CDR3 length: 15 residues. CDR1 and CDR2 (germline): MNHEY, SVGAGI.

This chain uses TRBV6-5 with TRBJ2-1, with 9 bases matching TRBD1. CDR1 is MNHEY and CDR2 is SVGAGI in the germline V gene. The trim removed 5 bases at V and 6 bases at J, leaving 8 bases unmatched. There are 15 residues in the CDR3. CDR3 sequence reads: CASSPGQGAVNEQFF. The CDR3, as DNA: TGTGCCAGCAGTCCGGGACAGGGAGCCGTCAATGAGCAGTTCTTC.

V usage is TRBV12-3 or TRBV12-4 and J usage is TRBJ1-2; D is perhaps TRBD1 (5 bases). The ends were cut back, 5 bases at V and 5 bases at J, with 9 bases in the middle. This CDR3 comprises 12 residues. DNA of the CDR3: TGTGCCAGCAGTCCCCAGGGTTATGGCTACACCTTC. Residues: CASSPQGYGYTF.

This chain links TRBV4-2 with TRBJ2-7; D uncertain. The V and J ends lost 1 base and 6 bases respectively, with 7 bases between them. The germline gives CDR1 LGHNA, CDR2 YNFKEQ. The CDR3 runs 12 residues. CDR3 amino acids: CASSQVIGEQYF. In nucleotides, the CDR3 is TGTGCCAGCAGCCAAGTAATCGGCGAGCAGTACTTC.

This chain connects TRBV5-1 to TRBJ1-2, with TRBD1 matching 10 bases. The CDR3 has 14 residues. The germline V gene encodes CDR1 SGHRS and CDR2 YFSETQ. Trimming at V came to 7 bases and at J to 6 bases, leaving 9 bases not matched to a gene. This chain's CDR3 is CASGPTGGSDGYTF. CDR3 DNA sequence: TGCGCCAGCGGACCGACAGGGGGCAGTGATGGCTACACCTTC.

To note about this clone: A read error may produce the germline difference seen at one junction end. V is TRBV25-1 and J is TRBJ2-5, with 8 positions matching TRBD1. CDR3 length equals 14 residues. The germline V gene has CDR1 MGHDK and CDR2 SYGVNS. CDR3 bases: TGTGCCAGCAGTGGGGGACAGGCAGTTGACGATAAGCACTTC. Encoded protein: CASSGGQAVDDKHF.

The chain is built from TRBV3-1 (or the pseudogene TRBV3-2) and TRBJ1-1; 7 nucleotides agree with TRBD1. V was pared by 1 base and J by 4 bases, with 6 bases of the junction left unmatched. Germline V gene lookup returns CDR1 LGHDT and CDR2 YNNKEL (reference sequence). The CDR3 length is 15 residues. The CDR3 DNA reads as TGTGCCAGCAGCCAAGTTCTCAGGGGGTTCACTGAAGCTTTCTTT. Translation gives CASSQVLRGFTEAFF.

This chain uses TRBV28 with TRBJ2-7; tentatively, D is TRBD1 (6 bases). Per germline, CDR1 MDHEN and CDR2 SYDVKM. CDR3 size: 11 residues. The V end was cut by 4 bases, the J end by 12 bases, with 13 bases between. CDR3 residues: CASSSGHVRYF. CDR3 in DNA: TGTGCCAGCAGTTCGGGACACGTACGGTACTTC.

This chain uses TRBV6-6 with TRBJ2-3; D perhaps matches TRBD1 (6 bases). Germline values: CDR1 MNHNY, CDR2 SVGAGI (reference sequence). The length of the CDR3 is 15 residues. V shed 6 bases and J shed 4 bases, with 17 bases lying between them. The CDR3 loop reads CASRGATGPADTQYF. The CDR3 bases are TGTGCCAGCAGGGGAGCCACAGGGCCCGCAGATACGCAGTATTTT.

The chain joins TRBV6-5 to TRBJ2-1; 8 bases align to TRBD2. CDR3 length equals 14 residues. J lost 2 bases, V lost 7 bases, and 4 bases had no gene match. Germline assignment: CDR1 MNHEY and CDR2 SVGAGI. This chain's CDR3 is CASTPSGPYNEQFF. CDR3 nucleotide sequence: TGTGCCAGCACCCCTAGCGGGCCCTACAATGAGCAGTTCTTC.

This rearrangement joins TRBV7-9 to TRBJ2-2; D is possibly TRBD1 (5 bases). The CDR3 runs to 15 residues. The V and J ends lost 6 bases and 0 bases respectively, with 11 bases between them. Per germline, CDR1 SEHNR and CDR2 FQNEAQ (reference sequence). The CDR3 bases are TGTGCCAGCAGGATTGGCAGGGCGAACACCGGGGAGCTGTTTTTT. This encodes CASRIGRANTGELFF.

The chain recombines TRBV6-6 with TRBJ2-3; 9 nucleotides align to TRBD1. Germline loops: CDR1 MNHNY, CDR2 SVGAGI (reference sequence). After removal of 6 bases from V and 6 bases from J, the junction contained 7 bases not matched to a gene. The length of the CDR3 is 14 residues. The CDR3 is CASSRGQGKDTQYF. CDR3 nucleotide sequence: TGTGCCAGCAGCCGGGGACAGGGTAAGGATACGCAGTATTTT.

A word on this clone: At one of its ends the junction is not consistent with the germline gene, which may arise from a read error. The chain has TRBV7-9 and TRBJ2-7, with 8 positions matching TRBD1. Germline V CDR1 and CDR2: SEHNR, FQNEAQ (reference sequence). This CDR3 region has 16 residues. Written as DNA, the CDR3 is TGTGCCAGCACCTTATTCTTAGGACAGGGAATTTCCGAGCAGTACTTC. Translation gives CASTLFLGQGISEQYF. The entire variable domain, with the rest obtained from reference TRBV7-9 and TRBJ2-7, is as follows: DTGVSQNPRHKITKRGQNVTFRCDPISEHNRLYWYRQTLGQGPEFLTYFQNEAQLEKSRLLSDRFSAERPKGSFSTLEIQRTEQGDSAMYLCASTLFLGQGISEQYFGPGTRLTVT.